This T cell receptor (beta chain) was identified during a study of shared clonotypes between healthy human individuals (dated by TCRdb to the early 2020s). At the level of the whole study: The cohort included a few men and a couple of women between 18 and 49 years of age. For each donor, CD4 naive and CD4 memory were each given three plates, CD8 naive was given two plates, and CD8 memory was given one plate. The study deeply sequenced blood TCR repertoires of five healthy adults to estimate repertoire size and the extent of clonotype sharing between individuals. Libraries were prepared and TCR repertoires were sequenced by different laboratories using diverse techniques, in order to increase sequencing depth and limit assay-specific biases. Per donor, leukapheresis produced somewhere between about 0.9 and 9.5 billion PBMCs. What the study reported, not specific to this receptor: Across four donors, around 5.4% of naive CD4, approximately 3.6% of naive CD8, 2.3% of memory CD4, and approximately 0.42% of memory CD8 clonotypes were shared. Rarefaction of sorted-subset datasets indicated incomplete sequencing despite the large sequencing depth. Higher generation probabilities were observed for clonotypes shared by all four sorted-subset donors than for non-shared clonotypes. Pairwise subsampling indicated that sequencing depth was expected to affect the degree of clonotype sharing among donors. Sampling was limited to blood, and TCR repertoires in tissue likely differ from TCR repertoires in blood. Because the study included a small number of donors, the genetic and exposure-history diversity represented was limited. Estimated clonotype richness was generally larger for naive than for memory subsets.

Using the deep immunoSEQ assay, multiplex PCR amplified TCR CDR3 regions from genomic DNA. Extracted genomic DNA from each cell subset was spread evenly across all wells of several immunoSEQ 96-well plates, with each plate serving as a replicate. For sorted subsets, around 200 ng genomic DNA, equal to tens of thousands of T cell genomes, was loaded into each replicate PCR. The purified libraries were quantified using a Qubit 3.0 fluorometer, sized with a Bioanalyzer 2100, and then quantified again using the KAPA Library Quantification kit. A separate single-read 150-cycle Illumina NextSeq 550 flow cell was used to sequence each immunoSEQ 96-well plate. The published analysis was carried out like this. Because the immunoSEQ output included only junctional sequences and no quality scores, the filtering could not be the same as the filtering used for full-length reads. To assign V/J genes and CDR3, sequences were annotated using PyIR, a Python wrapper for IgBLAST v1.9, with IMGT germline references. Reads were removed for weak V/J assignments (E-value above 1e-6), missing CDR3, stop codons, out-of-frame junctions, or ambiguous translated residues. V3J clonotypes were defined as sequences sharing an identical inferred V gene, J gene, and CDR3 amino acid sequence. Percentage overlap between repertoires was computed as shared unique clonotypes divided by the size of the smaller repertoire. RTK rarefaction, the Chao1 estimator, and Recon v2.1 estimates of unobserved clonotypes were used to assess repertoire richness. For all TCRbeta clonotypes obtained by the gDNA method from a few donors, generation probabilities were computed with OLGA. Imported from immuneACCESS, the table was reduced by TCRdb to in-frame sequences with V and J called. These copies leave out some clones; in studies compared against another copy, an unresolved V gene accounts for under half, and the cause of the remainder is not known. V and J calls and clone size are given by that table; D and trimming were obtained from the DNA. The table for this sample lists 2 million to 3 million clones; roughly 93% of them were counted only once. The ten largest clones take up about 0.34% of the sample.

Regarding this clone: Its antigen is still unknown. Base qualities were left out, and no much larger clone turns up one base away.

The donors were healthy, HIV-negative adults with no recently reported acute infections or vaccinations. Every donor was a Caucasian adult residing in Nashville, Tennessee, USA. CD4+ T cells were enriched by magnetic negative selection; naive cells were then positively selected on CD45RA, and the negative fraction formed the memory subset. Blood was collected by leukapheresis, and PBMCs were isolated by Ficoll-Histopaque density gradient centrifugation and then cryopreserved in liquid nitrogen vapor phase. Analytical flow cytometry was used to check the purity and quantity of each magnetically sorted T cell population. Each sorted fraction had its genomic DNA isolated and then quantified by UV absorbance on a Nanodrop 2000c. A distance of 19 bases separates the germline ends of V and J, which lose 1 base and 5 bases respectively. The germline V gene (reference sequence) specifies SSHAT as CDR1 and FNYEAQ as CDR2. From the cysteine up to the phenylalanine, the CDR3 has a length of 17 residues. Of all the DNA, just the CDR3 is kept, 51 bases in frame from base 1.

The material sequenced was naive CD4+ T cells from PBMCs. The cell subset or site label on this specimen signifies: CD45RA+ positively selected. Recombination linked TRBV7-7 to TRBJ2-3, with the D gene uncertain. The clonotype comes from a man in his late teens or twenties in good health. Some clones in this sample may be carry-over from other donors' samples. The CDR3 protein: CASSLDPPLTEEDTQYF. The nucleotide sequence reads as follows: TGTGCCAGCAGCTTAGATCCTCCCCTAACAGAAGAAGATACGCAGTATTTT.